The 10 T cell receptor beta chains below come from one sample, sequenced in a study of blood T cell repertoires in COVID-19. Repertoires were generated with immunoSEQ multiplex PCR, while TCRdb's copy carries only in-frame clones and drops some. The table lists 90,000 to 110,000 clones, roughly 80% of them singletons. The sample comprised peripheral blood. The receptors originated from a woman at least 80 years old with acute or convalescent COVID-19.

This chain connects TRBV6-4 to TRBJ2-2, with 9 bases fitting TRBD2. Trimming took 5 bases from V and 4 from J; bases not matched to a gene: 5. Looked up from germline, CDR1 is MRHNA and CDR2 is SNTAGT. The CDR3 sequence is 15 residues long. DNA of the CDR3: TGTGCCAGCAGTAGGTTAGCGGGAGTCACCGGGGAGCTGTTTTTT. Translated: CASSRLAGVTGELFF.

The V call is TRBV28, the J call TRBJ1-2; no definite D call. Trimming took off 6 bases at V and 6 bases at J, with 11 bases between the two ends. The CDR3 is 12 amino acids. Germline CDR1 and CDR2: MDHEN and SYDVKM. The CDR3 spells CASSQEANGYTF. The CDR3 coding sequence is TGTGCCAGCAGCCAAGAGGCTAATGGCTACACCTTC.

The chain is built from TRBV15 and TRBJ2-1; D possibly corresponds to TRBD2 (6 bases). V lost 1 base and J 16 bases, leaving 14 bases between the germline ends. The CDR3 contains 12 residues. Germline lookup yields CDR1 LNHNV and CDR2 YYDKDF (reference sequence). The DNA of the CDR3 is TGTGCCACCAGCAGAGTCGGTACTAGCCTATTCTTC. This codes for CATSRVGTSLFF.

The V gene is TRBV18, the J gene TRBJ1-5; D gene uncertain. V was cut by 5 bases and J by 4 bases, with 12 bases left in between. This CDR3 spans 14 amino acids. Per germline, CDR1 KGHSH and CDR2 LQKENI. CDR3 sequence (DNA): TGTGCCAGCTCATCAGCCCGGGGAAATCAGCCCCAGCATTTT. This codes for CASSSARGNQPQHF.

In this sample, this clone turned up once. This rearrangement joins TRBV20-1 to TRBJ1-1; no reliable D call. The V end was cut by 6 bases, the J end by 7 bases, with 12 bases between. This CDR3 comprises 11 residues. CDR1 is DFQATT, CDR2 SNEGSKA, per germline (reference sequence). The CDR3: CSAHYPGEAFF. CDR3 coding DNA: TGCAGTGCGCACTACCCTGGTGAAGCTTTCTTT.

V gene TRBV7-9 combines with J gene TRBJ1-2, with D unclear. Trimming shortened V by 5 bases and J by 7 bases, and 11 bases separated the two germline ends. The length of the CDR3 is 12 residues. The germline V gene encodes CDR1 SEHNR and CDR2 FQNEAQ (reference sequence). The CDR3 region is CASSQVGGGYTF. Written as DNA, the CDR3 is TGTGCCAGCAGCCAGGTTGGAGGTGGCTACACCTTC.

The chain combines TRBV5-5 with TRBJ2-7; perhaps TRBD2 as D (6 bases). CDR1 SGHKS and CDR2 YYEKEE come from the germline V gene (reference sequence). The CDR3 runs to 14 residues. Between the trimmed V and J ends, which lost 3 bases and 3 bases, there was a span of 13 bases. The CDR3 DNA sequence: TGTGCCAGCAGCTCGACTAGTTCCAGCTACGAGCAGTACTTC. Its translation is CASSSTSSSYEQYF.

The chain combines TRBV7-9 with TRBJ1-1, with 7 bases matching TRBD1. Unmatched junction bases numbered 4, after V lost 1 base and J lost 5 bases. Germline V CDR1 and CDR2: SEHNR, FQNEAQ (reference sequence). The length of the CDR3 is 14 residues. The CDR3 sequence is CASSLDRGQTEAFF. The CDR3 DNA follows: TGTGCCAGCAGCTTAGATAGGGGGCAAACTGAAGCTTTCTTT. The entire variable domain, with the rest obtained from reference TRBV7-9 and TRBJ1-1, is as follows: DTGVSQNPRHKITKRGQNVTFRCDPISEHNRLYWYRQTLGQGPEFLTYFQNEAQLEKSRLLSDRFSAERPKGSFSTLEIQRTEQGDSAMYLCASSLDRGQTEAFFGQGTRLTVV.

This clone appeared once. V usage is TRBV7-2 and J usage is TRBJ2-1; D is perhaps TRBD1 (6 bases). The germline V and J ends were trimmed by 5 bases and 3 bases, with 14 bases remaining between them. The CDR3 extends over 15 amino acids. Looked up from germline, CDR1 is SGHTA and CDR2 is FQGNSA. The DNA for the CDR3 is TGTGCCAGCAGCCCCAGGGGAAATATCTACAATGAGCAGTTCTTC. This codes for CASSPRGNIYNEQFF.

This clone was observed once. This chain uses TRBV6-6 with TRBJ2-3, with TRBD2 matching 12 bases. Germline V gene data show CDR1 as MNHNY and CDR2 as SVGAGI (reference sequence). CDR3 length: 15 amino acids. The V and J ends lost 5 bases and 1 base, in that order; junction bases with no gene match: 1. The DNA for the CDR3 is TGTGCCAGCAGTCTAGCGGGGGGGGGCACAGATACGCAGTATTTT. This gives the protein CASSLAGGGTDTQYF.